This T cell receptor (beta chain) stems from a study of PD-1 blockade in classical Hodgkin lymphoma. On the study more broadly: Patients had nivolumab dosed at 3 mg/kg, delivered intravenously every 2 weeks.

Concerning this clone: Its antigen is not identified.

The repertoire was sequenced with immunoSEQ multiplex PCR; TCRdb's copy has only in-frame clones and lacks some. The repertoire holds about 20,000 clones, 77% seen once, with approximately 37% in the top ten. Study-wide results and caveats: Among the patients, those starting nivolumab under 1 year after ASCT were excluded. The authors have not defined what causes the repertoire differences, possibly disease activity or prior therapy. As was reported, newly diagnosed patients showed lower baseline TCR diversity than healthy donors did.

All the patients suffered relapse after autologous stem cell transplantation, and brentuximab vedotin exposure differed. Sequenced material: peripheral blood mononuclear cells (PBMCs), taken before the second cycle of nivolumab. This receptor was taken from a human donor with classical Hodgkin lymphoma.

CDR3 residues: CASSETGNQETQYF. CDR3 DNA: TGTGCCAGCAGCGAAACGGGCAACCAAGAGACCCAGTACTTC. The chain combines TRBV9 with TRBJ2-5, with D uncertain. Germline values: CDR1 SGDLS, CDR2 YYNGEE. There are 14 residues in the CDR3. The ends were cut back, 3 bases at V and 0 bases at J, with 9 bases in the middle.